These T cell receptor beta chains were read from a single sample in a study of blood T cell repertoires in COVID-19. This table comes from immunoSEQ multiplex PCR, and its TCRdb copy is limited to in-frame clones, with some not included. The sample holds approximately 180,000 clones, around 80% seen once. Sequencing was carried out using PBMCs or T cells enriched from blood (not recorded which). The receptors stem from a man between 50 and 59 years old who had recovered from COVID-19. The CDR3 runs from the conserved cysteine through the conserved F or W. A D gene is named only where the DNA matches it firmly. The size of a clone is reported for some rows only, either as once, few or many, or as a class for expanded clones.

abundance	v_gene	j_gene	d_gene	CDR3nt	CDR3aa
.	TRBV21-1	TRBJ2-1	.	TGTGCCACCGAGGGACTAGCGGGGGGGTTCTCCTACAATGAGCAGTTCTTC	CATEGLAGGFSYNEQFF
.	TRBV28	TRBJ1-3	TRBD1	TGTGCCAGCAGACAGGGGGCGACTGGAAACACCATATATTTT	CASRQGATGNTIYF
once	TRBV6-5	TRBJ1-2	TRBD1	TGTGCCAGCAGTACCGAAGGGGGCAGGGGCTACACCTTC	CASSTEGGRGYTF
.	TRBV5-1	TRBJ2-3	.	TGCGCCAGCAGCTTCGGCGCGGGGGCCAGCACAGATACGCAGTATTTT	CASSFGAGASTDTQYF
.	TRBV19	TRBJ2-1	TRBD1	TGTGCCAGTAATAGACAGGGGGGTTACAATGAGCAGTTCTTC	CASNRQGGYNEQFF
.	TRBV28	TRBJ2-5	.	TGTGCCAGCAAACCCCTAGGCATCCAAGAGACCCAGTACTTC	CASKPLGIQETQYF
.	TRBV9	TRBJ1-1	TRBD1	TGTGCCAGCAGCACGGACAGGGGGCTGGGTGGTACTGAAGCTTTCTTT	CASSTDRGLGGTEAFF
few	TRBV7-9	TRBJ2-3	TRBD1	TGTGCCAGCAGCTTAGGGACAGGGGGCCGTACAGATACGCAGTATTTT	CASSLGTGGRTDTQYF
.	TRBV7-3	TRBJ2-3	.	TGTGCCAGCAGCTTAAGTCCAGCGGGTCACACAGATACGCAGTATTTT	CASSLSPAGHTDTQYF
.	TRBV5-1	TRBJ2-6	TRBD1	TGCGCCAGCAGCGCCGGACAGGGGGCTGGGGCCAACGTCCTGACTTTC	CASSAGQGAGANVLTF
.	TRBV10-3	TRBJ1-1	.	TGTGCCATCAGTGTTCGGAACACTGAAGCTTTCTTT	CAISVRNTEAFF
.	TRBV9	TRBJ1-3	.	TGTGCCAGCAGCCCCCGGGGAGGGGCAAACACCATATATTTT	CASSPRGGANTIYF
.	TRBV24-1	TRBJ1-1	TRBD1	TGTGCCACCAGTGCGACAGGGGGGAACACTGAAGCTTTCTTT	CATSATGGNTEAFF
.	TRBV5-4	TRBJ2-5	.	TGTGCCAGCAGCCCCCCGACAGGCGCGCAAGAGACCCAGTACTTC	CASSPPTGAQETQYF
.	TRBV10-3	TRBJ2-7	.	TGTGCCATCAGTGAGTCGACGGCTAGCCCCCCCTACGAGCAGTACTTC	CAISESTASPPYEQYF
.	TRBV10-2	TRBJ2-7	.	TGCGCCAGCAGAGCTTCGCTGCGGCCCCCCTACGAGCAGTACTTC	CASRASLRPPYEQYF
.	TRBV19	TRBJ2-5	TRBD2	TGTGCCAGTAGTATAGGCCCTAGCGGTGGGACCCAGTACTTC	CASSIGPSGGTQYF
.	TRBV6-5	TRBJ1-4	TRBD1	TGTGCCAGCAGACCCGGACAGGGGAGTGTTGAAAAACTGTTTTTT	CASRPGQGSVEKLFF
.	TRBV19	TRBJ1-2	.	TGTGCCAGTAGTATAGGGTCAACCGGGAGCTACACCTTC	CASSIGSTGSYTF
.	TRBV6-5	TRBJ1-2	TRBD1	TGTGCCAGCAGTACCCGGACAGGACTCAACTATGGCTACACCTTC	CASSTRTGLNYGYTF
.	TRBV11-2	TRBJ1-1	.	TGTGCCAGCAGACTTCCTGGGGGGGTGAACACTGAAGCTTTCTTT	CASRLPGGVNTEAFF
.	TRBV4-1	TRBJ2-7	TRBD1	TGCGCCAGCAGCCCGGACAGGAGCTCCTACGAGCAGTACTTC	CASSPDRSSYEQYF
.	TRBV18	TRBJ2-5	TRBD1	TGTGCCAGCTCACCGGGACAGAAAGAGACCCAGTACTTC	CASSPGQKETQYF
.	TRBV19	TRBJ1-2	.	TGTGCCAGTAGTATAGCCGATGGGGGGAGGTATGGCTACACCTTC	CASSIADGGRYGYTF
.	TRBV12-5	TRBJ1-1	TRBD1	TGTGCTAGTGGGGGGGACAGGTCTTTCACTGAAGCTTTCTTT	CASGGDRSFTEAFF
.	TRBV4-1	TRBJ1-6	.	TGCGCCAGCAGCCAAGATTTTGTTGGCTCCCCAAATACACCCCTCCACTTT	CASSQDFVGSPNTPLHF
.	TRBV7-9	TRBJ2-1	.	TGTGCCAGCAGCTTAGGGCAGGGCGGTGAGCAGTTCTTC	CASSLGQGGEQFF
.	TRBV7-8	TRBJ2-7	.	TGTGCCAGCAGCTTAGCGGAGTTTCCCCAGCACGAGCAGTACTTC	CASSLAEFPQHEQYF
.	TRBV7-2	TRBJ2-2	.	TGTGCCAGCAGCCGGGATTACGGGGGGCTTGGGACCGGGGAGCTGTTTTTT	CASSRDYGGLGTGELFF
.	TRBV5-6	TRBJ2-7	.	TGTGTCCGCCTCCTGAGGGGGAGCTACGAGCAGTACTTC	CVRLLRGSYEQYF
.	TRBV5-1	TRBJ2-1	TRBD2	TGCGCCAGCAGCGTCCCATACCCCGGGACTAGCGGGGGGAAGACCAGCTACAATGAGCAGTTCTTC	CASSVPYPGTSGGKTSYNEQFF
.	TRBV5-1	TRBJ1-1	.	TGCGCCAGCAGCTTCCAGGGGTTGACAGAAGCTTTCTTT	CASSFQGLTEAFF
.	TRBV11-2	TRBJ2-2	TRBD1	TGTGCCAGCAGCCCCCGGGACAGGGGCACCTCCGGGGAGCTGTTTTTT	CASSPRDRGTSGELFF
.	TRBV4-1	TRBJ2-1	.	TGCGCCAGCAGCCAATCGGGTGAGCAGTTCTTC	CASSQSGEQFF
.	TRBV27	TRBJ1-6	TRBD1	TGTGCCAGCAGTTACGGGACAGGGACTTCACCCCTCCACTTT	CASSYGTGTSPLHF
.	TRBV6-5	TRBJ1-1	.	TGTGCCAGCAGTTACTCAGGAGGGGTCGCTTTCTTT	CASSYSGGVAFF
.	TRBV3-1/TRBV3-2	TRBJ2-7	.	TGTGCCAGCAGCCGCCTCAGCTCCTACGAGCAGTACTTC	CASSRLSSYEQYF
.	TRBV2	TRBJ1-3	.	TGTGCCAGCAGTACCGGGGGCTCTGGAAACACCATATATTTT	CASSTGGSGNTIYF
.	TRBV6-2/TRBV6-3	TRBJ1-2	.	TGTGCCAGCAGTCGACAGGCTGCTAACTATGGCTACACCTTC	CASSRQAANYGYTF